One TCR beta chain is described in this entry. Its cognate antigen is unknown. The CDR3 runs 15 residues. Losses at the gene ends were 6 bases for V and 5 bases for J; bases not matched to a gene: 10. The germline gives CDR1 MDHEN, CDR2 SYDVKM. Every bit of the isolated RNA underwent reverse transcription, so sequencing read expressed TCRB transcripts. Sequencing used immunoSEQ multiplex PCR; TCRdb keeps in-frame clones, though not all of them. The sample consists of 900,000 or so clones, about a sixth of them appearing once. This sample was taken from a study of beta chain features in type 1 diabetes. Study conclusions and caveats: Highly expressing activated T cells could be over-counted with a cDNA template.

The sample taken for sequencing was naive CD4+ T cells from blood. The sequence was collected from a woman aged 18-29 years in good health. The gene calls are TRBV28 and TRBJ2-1, with TRBD2 matching over 7 bases. The CDR3 spells CASSPILGGDNEQFF. As DNA, the CDR3 is TGTGCCAGCAGCCCTATTCTGGGGGGGGACAATGAGCAGTTCTTC.